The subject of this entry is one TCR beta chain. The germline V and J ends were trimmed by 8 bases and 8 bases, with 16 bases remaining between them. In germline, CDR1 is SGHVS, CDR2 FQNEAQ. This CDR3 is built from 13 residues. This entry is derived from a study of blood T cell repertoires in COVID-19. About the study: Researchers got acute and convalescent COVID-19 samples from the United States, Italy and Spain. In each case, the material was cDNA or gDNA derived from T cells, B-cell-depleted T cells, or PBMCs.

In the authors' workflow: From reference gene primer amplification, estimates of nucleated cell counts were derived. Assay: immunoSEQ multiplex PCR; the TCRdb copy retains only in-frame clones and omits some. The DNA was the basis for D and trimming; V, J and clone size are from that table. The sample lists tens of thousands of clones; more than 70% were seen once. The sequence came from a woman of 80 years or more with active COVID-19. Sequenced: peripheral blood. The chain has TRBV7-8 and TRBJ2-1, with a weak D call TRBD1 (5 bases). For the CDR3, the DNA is TGTGCCAGCGTGACGGACAAGCCTGATGAGCAGTTCTTC. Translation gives CASVTDKPDEQFF.